The present entry profiles one T cell receptor beta chain with its context. Its antigen is still unknown. CDR1 MRHNA and CDR2 SNTAGT come from the germline V gene. This CDR3 contains 15 residues. V was shortened by 0 bases and J by 2 bases, with 9 bases between the two germline ends. This specimen belongs to a study of shared clonotypes between healthy human individuals. Overall study context: A donor's plate count was three for CD4 naive and three for CD4 memory; CD8 naive had two and CD8 memory one. Whole-study findings and limits: Few donors limited the genetic and exposure-history diversity represented.

Sequencing was performed with immunoSEQ multiplex PCR; in TCRdb, only in-frame clones are kept and a portion is missing. This repertoire shows approximately 95,000 clones, roughly 69% found once; its top ten account for about 45%. The chain couples TRBV6-4 to TRBJ2-3; D possibly corresponds to TRBD1 (5 bases). The sequence came from a man aged 25-45 years in good health. The sample taken for sequencing was memory CD8+ T cells sorted from blood. Specified subset: CD45RO+ cells pooled with CCR7-negative TemRA cells. CDR3 amino acids: CASSDSQGSTDTQYF. The CDR3 DNA reads TGTGCCAGCAGTGACTCCCAGGGTTCCACAGATACGCAGTATTTT.